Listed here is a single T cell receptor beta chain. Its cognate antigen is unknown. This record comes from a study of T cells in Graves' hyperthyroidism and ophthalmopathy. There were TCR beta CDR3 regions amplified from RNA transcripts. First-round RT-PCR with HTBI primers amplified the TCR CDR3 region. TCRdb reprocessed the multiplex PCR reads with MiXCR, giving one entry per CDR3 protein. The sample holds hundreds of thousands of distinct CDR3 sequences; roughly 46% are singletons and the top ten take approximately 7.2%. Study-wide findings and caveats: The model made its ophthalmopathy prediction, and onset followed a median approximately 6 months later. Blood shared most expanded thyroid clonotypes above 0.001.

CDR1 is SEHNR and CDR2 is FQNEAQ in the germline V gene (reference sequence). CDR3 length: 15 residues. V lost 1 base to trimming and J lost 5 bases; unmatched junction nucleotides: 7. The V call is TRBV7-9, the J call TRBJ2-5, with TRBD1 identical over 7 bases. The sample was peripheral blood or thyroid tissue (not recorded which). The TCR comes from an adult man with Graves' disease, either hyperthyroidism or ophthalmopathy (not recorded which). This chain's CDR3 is CASSLEQGPEETQYF. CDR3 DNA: TGTGCCAGCAGCTTAGAACAGGGGCCGGAGGAGACCCAGTACTTC.